These 23 T cell receptor beta chains were sequenced from one sample in a study of T cells expressing NK-cell markers. With the 5' RACE reads reprocessed, TCRdb shows one record per CDR3 protein and no DNA. Reported are about 460,000 distinct CDR3 sequences; the ten largest clones contain approximately 1.5%. The sample comprised blood T cells: a sorted CD56 or NKG2C T cell subset, CD4+ or CD8+ T cells, or bulk PBMC T cells (not recorded which). The source of these receptors is a woman aged 50 to 60 in good health.

The V gene is TRBV12-3 or TRBV12-4, the J gene TRBJ2-7; as DNA is missing, the TRBD2 call by TCRdb cannot be tested. The CDR3 has 15 amino acids. The CDR3: CASSISGSRPDEQYF.

The J gene is TRBJ1-4, the V gene TRBV7-2; TCRdb calls TRBD1, which cannot be checked without DNA. The CDR3 sequence is 14 residues long. CDR1 is SGHTA and CDR2 is FQGNSA in the germline V gene. CDR3 sequence reads: CASSPGTLNEKLFF.

The gene calls are TRBV12-3 or TRBV12-4 and TRBJ2-3; TCRdb's D call of TRBD2 is untestable without DNA. This CDR3 contains 14 residues. The CDR3 here is CASSLPRNTDTQYF.

The chain is built from TRBV4-1 and TRBJ2-3; checking the TCRdb D call of TRBD2 is not possible without DNA. The germline CDR1 and CDR2 sequences are MGHRA and YSYEKL. There are 15 residues in the CDR3. The CDR3 spells CASSSRTGEPDTQYF.

V is TRBV29-1 and J is TRBJ1-5; the TCRdb D gene call, TRBD1, has no DNA to confirm it. CDR3 length: 13 residues. CDR1 is SQVTM, CDR2 ANQGSEA, per germline. The CDR3 sequence is CSAMAGSNQPQHF.

This chain joins TRBV12-3 or TRBV12-4 and TRBJ2-2; absent DNA, TCRdb's TRBD1 call cannot be checked. The CDR3 is 15 amino acids. CDR3 in amino acids: CASSQQGEATGELFF.

The chain links TRBV15 to TRBJ2-6. This CDR3 region has 14 residues. Germline CDR1 and CDR2: LNHNV and YYDKDF (reference sequence). CDR3 region: CATRRGSGANVLTF. Full variable domain (missing parts from reference TRBV15 and TRBJ2-6): DAMVIQNPRYQVTQFGKPVTLSCSQTLNHNVMYWYQQKSSQAPKLLFHYYDKDFNNEADTPDNFQSRRPNTSFCFLDIRSPGLGDTAMYLCATRRGSGANVLTFGAGSRLTVL.

V and J are TRBV15 and TRBJ2-5; the TCRdb D gene call, TRBD2, has no DNA to confirm it. The CDR3 is 12 amino acids. Germline CDR1 reads LNHNV; CDR2 reads YYDKDF (reference sequence). CDR3 amino acids: CATWLVLETQYF.

The chain employs TRBV11-1 and TRBJ2-3; checking the TCRdb D call of TRBD2 is not possible without DNA. Germline V lookup: CDR1 SGHAT, CDR2 FQDESV (reference sequence). The CDR3 sequence is 15 residues long. The CDR3 loop is CASSLGAGGGDTQYF.

The V and J genes are TRBV27 and TRBJ1-6; the TRBD1 assignment by TCRdb is unverifiable without DNA. Germline CDR1 is MNHEY and CDR2 is SMNVEV (reference sequence). This CDR3 spans 17 amino acids. The CDR3 loop is CASSLSMGTGVYSPLHF.

V gene TRBV24-1 combines with J gene TRBJ2-1; TCRdb outputs TRBD1, but without DNA this stays unchecked. The CDR3 has 12 residues. Germline lookup yields CDR1 KGHDR and CDR2 SFDVKD. CDR3 sequence: CATSDEGGGQFF.

The V gene is TRBV6-5, the J gene TRBJ2-3; no DNA is available, so the TRBD2 call from TCRdb remains unchecked. This CDR3 contains 18 residues. CDR1 and CDR2 (germline): MNHEY, SVGAGI. The CDR3 sequence is CASSKLAGGSASTDTQYF.

This chain connects TRBV12-3 or TRBV12-4 to TRBJ2-2; without DNA, the TCRdb call of TRBD2 cannot be checked. This CDR3 is built from 16 residues. The CDR3 sequence is CASSRRSGGTTGELFF.

The V gene is TRBV15, the J gene TRBJ1-2; the D call of TRBD1 rests on TCRdb alone, since no DNA is present to check it. Germline CDR1 LNHNV, CDR2 YYDKDF (reference sequence). CDR3 size: 15 residues. CDR3 loop: CATSRGGGTPDGYTF.

The chain has TRBV18 and TRBJ2-1. Germline CDR1 is KGHSH and CDR2 is LQKENI. The CDR3 totals 18 residues. The CDR3: CASSPTGSLESSYNEQFF.

The chain recombines TRBV11-2 with TRBJ2-1; TCRdb's D call of TRBD1 is untestable without DNA. In germline, CDR1 is SGHAT, CDR2 FQNNGV. The CDR3 consists of 15 residues. The CDR3 region is CASSLGTVKHNEQFF.

The rearrangement uses TRBV5-1 and TRBJ2-7; the D gene TCRdb calls, TRBD2, cannot be checked with no DNA. The length of the CDR3 is 15 residues. Germline-derived CDR1 and CDR2 are SGHRS and YFSETQ. CDR3 sequence reads: CASSMLAGGPDEQYF.

V is TRBV7-2 and J is TRBJ2-7; TCRdb designates TRBD2, a call that cannot be tested without DNA. This CDR3 has 15 residues. CDR1 and CDR2 (germline): SGHTA, FQGNSA. The CDR3 region is CASSSAGLAGHEQYF.

This chain connects TRBV4-1 to TRBJ1-2; TCRdb returns TRBD1, unconfirmable since there is no DNA. Germline assignment: CDR1 MGHRA and CDR2 YSYEKL. This CDR3 has 15 amino acids. This CDR3 reads CASSQNRLALDGYTF.

The chain uses TRBV5-1 and TRBJ2-3; TCRdb outputs TRBD2, but without DNA this stays unchecked. The CDR3 totals 15 residues. The germline V gene has CDR1 SGHRS and CDR2 YFSETQ. CDR3 loop: CASSWTSGRIDTQYF.

The CDR3 loop reads CASSFGLTGRQFTEQFF. This chain links TRBV5-1 with TRBJ2-1; as DNA is missing, the TRBD2 call by TCRdb cannot be tested. Germline V gene lookup returns CDR1 SGHRS and CDR2 YFSETQ. The CDR3 has 17 residues.

This chain links TRBV21-1 with TRBJ2-5; the TCRdb D gene call, TRBD1, has no DNA to confirm it. TRBV21-1 is designated a pseudogene. The CDR3 contains 17 residues. The CDR3 loop is CARSKARATALQETQYF.

V usage is TRBV4-1 and J usage is TRBJ2-1; TCRdb calls TRBD1, which cannot be checked without DNA. CDR3 length equals 16 residues. Germline-derived CDR1 and CDR2 are MGHRA and YSYEKL. The CDR3 region is CASSQEATRGHRSQFF.